This TCR beta chain was obtained from a study of blood T cells in healthy people across ages. Using a J-beta primer mix together with a sample-barcoded 5' primer, a second PCR was run for roughly 6 to 11 cycles. One entry per CDR3 protein, called by TCRdb with MiXCR from the 5' RACE reads. The sample includes over 1.5 million distinct CDR3 sequences, 49% of them seen just once. This clonotype was detected a few times. This CDR3 region has 15 residues. The germline V gene encodes CDR1 MNHEY and CDR2 SVGAGI. J gave up 9 bases and V 6 bases, and 9 bases lay outside the gene matches. The rearrangement joins TRBV6-5 to TRBJ1-6, with 9 bases that match TRBD1. The clonotype comes from a woman aged 40 to 50 in good health. Specimen: blood. CDR3 loop: CASRKPGTGISPLHF. In nucleotides, the CDR3 is TGTGCCAGCAGGAAACCGGGGACAGGGATTTCACCCCTCCACTTT.